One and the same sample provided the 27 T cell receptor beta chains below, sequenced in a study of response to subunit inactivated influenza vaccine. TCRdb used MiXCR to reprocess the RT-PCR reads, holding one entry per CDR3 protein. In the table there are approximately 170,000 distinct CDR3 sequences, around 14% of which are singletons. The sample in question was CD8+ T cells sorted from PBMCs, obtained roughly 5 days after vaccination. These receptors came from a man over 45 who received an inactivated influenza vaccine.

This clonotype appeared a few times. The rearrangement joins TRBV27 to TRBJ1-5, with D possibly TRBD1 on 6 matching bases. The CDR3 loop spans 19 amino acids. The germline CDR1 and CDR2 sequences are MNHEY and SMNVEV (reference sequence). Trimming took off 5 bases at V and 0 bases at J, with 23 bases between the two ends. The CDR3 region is CASSTKPPGQDYSNQPQHF. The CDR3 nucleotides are TGTGCCAGCAGTACGAAACCTCCGGGACAAGATTATAGCAATCAGCCCCAGCATTTT.

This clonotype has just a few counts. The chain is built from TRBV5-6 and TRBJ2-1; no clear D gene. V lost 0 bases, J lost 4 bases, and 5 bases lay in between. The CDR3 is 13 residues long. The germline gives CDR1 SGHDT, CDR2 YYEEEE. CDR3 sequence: CASSLDLYNEQFF. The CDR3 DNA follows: TGTGCCAGCAGCTTGGACCTGTACAATGAGCAGTTCTTC.

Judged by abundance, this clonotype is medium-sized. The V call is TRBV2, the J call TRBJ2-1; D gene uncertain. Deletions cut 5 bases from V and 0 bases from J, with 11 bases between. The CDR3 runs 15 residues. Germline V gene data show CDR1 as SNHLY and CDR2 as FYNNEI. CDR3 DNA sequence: TGTGCCAGCAGTTGGACCAGCTCCTCCTACAATGAGCAGTTCTTC. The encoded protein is CASSWTSSSYNEQFF.

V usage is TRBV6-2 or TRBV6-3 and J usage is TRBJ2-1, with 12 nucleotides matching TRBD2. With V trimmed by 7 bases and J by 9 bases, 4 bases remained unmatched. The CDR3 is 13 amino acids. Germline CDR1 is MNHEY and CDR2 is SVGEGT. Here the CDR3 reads CASTSGGASEQFF. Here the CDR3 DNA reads TGTGCCAGCACTAGCGGGGGGGCAAGTGAGCAGTTCTTC.

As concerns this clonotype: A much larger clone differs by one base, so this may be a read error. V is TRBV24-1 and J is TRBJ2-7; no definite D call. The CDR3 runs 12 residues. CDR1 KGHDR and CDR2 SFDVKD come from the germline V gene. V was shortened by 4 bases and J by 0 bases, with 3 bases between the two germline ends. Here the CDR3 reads CATSDNSYEQYF. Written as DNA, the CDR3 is TGTGCCACCAGTGACAACTCCTACGAGCAGTACTTC.

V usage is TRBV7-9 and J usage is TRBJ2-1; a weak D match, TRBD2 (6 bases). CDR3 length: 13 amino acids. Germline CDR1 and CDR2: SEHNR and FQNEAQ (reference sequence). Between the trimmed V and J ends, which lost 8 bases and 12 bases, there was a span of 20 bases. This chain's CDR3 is CASGGAQARGQFF. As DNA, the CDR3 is TGTGCCAGCGGGGGAGCACAGGCGCGGGGGCAGTTCTTC.

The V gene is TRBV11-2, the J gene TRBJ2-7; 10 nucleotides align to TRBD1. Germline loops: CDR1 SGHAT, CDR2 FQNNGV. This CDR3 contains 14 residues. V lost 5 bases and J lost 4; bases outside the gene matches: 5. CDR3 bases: TGTGCCAGCAGCATCGGACAGGGGGGATACGAGCAGTACTTC. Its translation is CASSIGQGGYEQYF.

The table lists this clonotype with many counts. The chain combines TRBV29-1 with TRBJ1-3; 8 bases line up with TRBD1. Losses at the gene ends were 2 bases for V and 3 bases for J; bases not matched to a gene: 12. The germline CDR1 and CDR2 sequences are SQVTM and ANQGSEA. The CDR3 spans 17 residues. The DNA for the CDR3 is TGCAGCGTTGAAACAGGGGGATCCGACTGGAATGGAAACACCATATATTTT. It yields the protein CSVETGGSDWNGNTIYF. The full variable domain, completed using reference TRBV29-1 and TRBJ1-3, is SAVISQKPSRDICQRGTSLTIQCQVDSQVTMMFWYRQQPGQSLTLIATANQGSEATYESGFVIDKFPISRPNLTFSTLTVSNMSPEDSSIYLCSVETGGSDWNGNTIYFGEGSWLTVV.

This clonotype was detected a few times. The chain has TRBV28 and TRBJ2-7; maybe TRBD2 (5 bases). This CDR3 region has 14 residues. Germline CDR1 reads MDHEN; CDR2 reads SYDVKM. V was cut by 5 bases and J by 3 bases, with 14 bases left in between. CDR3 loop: CASSRLRAGYEQYF. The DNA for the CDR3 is TGTGCCAGCAGTCGACTGCGGGCTGGCTACGAGCAGTACTTC.

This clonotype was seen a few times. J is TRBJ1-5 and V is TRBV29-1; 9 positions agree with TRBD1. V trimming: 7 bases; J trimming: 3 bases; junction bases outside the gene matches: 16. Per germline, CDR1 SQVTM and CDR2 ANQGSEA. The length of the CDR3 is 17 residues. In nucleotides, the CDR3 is TGCAGCGCGGCCGGGACAGGGAAAAACTTAGTCAATCAGCCCCAGCATTTT. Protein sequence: CSAAGTGKNLVNQPQHF.

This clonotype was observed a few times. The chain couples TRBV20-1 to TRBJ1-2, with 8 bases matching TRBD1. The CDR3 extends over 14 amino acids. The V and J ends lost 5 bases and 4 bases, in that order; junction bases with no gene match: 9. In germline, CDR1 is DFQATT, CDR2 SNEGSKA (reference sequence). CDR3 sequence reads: CSADDRGKSYGYTF. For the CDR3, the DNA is TGCAGTGCTGATGACAGGGGAAAGTCCTATGGCTACACCTTC.

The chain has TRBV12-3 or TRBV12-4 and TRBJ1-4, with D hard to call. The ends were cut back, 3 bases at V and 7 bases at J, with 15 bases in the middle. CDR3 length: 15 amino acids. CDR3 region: CASSFGPGTAEKLFF. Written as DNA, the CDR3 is TGTGCCAGCAGTTTTGGGCCTGGCACAGCTGAAAAACTGTTTTTT.

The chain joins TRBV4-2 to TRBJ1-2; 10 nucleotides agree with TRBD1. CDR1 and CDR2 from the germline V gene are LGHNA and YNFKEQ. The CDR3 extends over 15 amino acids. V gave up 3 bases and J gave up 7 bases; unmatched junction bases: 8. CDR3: CASSQGLTGGSGYTF. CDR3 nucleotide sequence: TGTGCCAGCAGCCAGGGTCTGACAGGGGGCAGTGGCTACACCTTC.

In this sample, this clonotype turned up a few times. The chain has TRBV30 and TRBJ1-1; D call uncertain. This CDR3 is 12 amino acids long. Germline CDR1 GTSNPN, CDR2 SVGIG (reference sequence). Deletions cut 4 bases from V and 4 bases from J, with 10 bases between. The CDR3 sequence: CAWKPGFTEAFF. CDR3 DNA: TGTGCCTGGAAGCCGGGGTTCACTGAAGCTTTCTTT.

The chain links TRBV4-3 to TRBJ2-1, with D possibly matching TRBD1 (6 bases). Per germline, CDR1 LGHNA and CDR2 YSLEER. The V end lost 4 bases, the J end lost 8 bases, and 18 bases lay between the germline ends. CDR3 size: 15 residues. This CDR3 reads CASSPDRRPTYEQFF. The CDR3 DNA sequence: TGCGCCAGCAGCCCTGACAGGCGACCTACCTATGAGCAGTTCTTC.

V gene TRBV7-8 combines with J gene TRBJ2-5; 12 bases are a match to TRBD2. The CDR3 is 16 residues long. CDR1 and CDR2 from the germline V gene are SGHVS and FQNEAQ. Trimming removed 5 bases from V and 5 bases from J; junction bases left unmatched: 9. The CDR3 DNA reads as TGTGCCAGCAGCCCCCTAGCGGGAGGGCCTCTGGAGACCCAGTACTTC. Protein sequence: CASSPLAGGPLETQYF.

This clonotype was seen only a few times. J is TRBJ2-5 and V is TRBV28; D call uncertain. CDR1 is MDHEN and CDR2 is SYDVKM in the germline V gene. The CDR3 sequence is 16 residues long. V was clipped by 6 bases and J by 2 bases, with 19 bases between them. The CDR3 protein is CASSPRVVGRQETQYF. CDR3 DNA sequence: TGTGCCAGCAGCCCCCGGGTCGTGGGAAGGCAAGAGACCCAGTACTTC.

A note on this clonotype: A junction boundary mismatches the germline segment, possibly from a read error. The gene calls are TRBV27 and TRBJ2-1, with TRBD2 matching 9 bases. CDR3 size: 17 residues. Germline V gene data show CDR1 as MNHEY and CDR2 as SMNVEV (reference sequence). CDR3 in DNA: TGTGCCAGCAGTTTATTGGCGGGAGGGGAGGGTGAGCGGGAGCTTACCTTC. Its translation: CASSLLAGGEGERELTF.

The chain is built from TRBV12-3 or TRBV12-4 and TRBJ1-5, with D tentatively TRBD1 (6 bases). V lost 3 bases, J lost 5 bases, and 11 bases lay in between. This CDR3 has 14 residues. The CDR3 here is CASSFGGIYQPQHF. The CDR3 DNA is TGTGCCAGCAGTTTCGGGGGCATCTATCAGCCCCAGCATTTT.

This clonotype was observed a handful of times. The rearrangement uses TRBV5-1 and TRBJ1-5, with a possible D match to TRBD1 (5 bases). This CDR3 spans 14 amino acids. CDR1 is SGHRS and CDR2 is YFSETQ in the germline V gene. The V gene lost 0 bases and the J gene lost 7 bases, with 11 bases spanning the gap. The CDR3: CASSLAGTGQPQHF. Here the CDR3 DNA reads TGCGCCAGCAGCTTGGCGGGGACGGGACAGCCCCAGCATTTT.

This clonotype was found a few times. Written as DNA, the CDR3 is TGCAGTGCTAGAGAACCGAGACCCGAGTCTCGGCTCGCTAACTATGGCTACACCTTC. It encodes CSAREPRPESRLANYGYTF. This chain links TRBV20-1 with TRBJ1-2; no definite D call. This CDR3 comprises 19 residues. Germline CDR1 is DFQATT and CDR2 is SNEGSKA (reference sequence). Trimming removed 0 bases from V and 0 bases from J, with 23 bases in between.

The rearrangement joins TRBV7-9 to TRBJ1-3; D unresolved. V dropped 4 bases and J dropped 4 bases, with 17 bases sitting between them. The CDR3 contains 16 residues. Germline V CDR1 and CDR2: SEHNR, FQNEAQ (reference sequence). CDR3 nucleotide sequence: TGTGCCAGCAGCTACATCGGTGGGGAGGACGGAAACACCATATATTTT. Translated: CASSYIGGEDGNTIYF. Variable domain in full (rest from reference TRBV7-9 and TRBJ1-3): DTGVSQNPRHKITKRGQNVTFRCDPISEHNRLYWYRQTLGQGPEFLTYFQNEAQLEKSRLLSDRFSAERPKGSFSTLEIQRTEQGDSAMYLCASSYIGGEDGNTIYFGEGSWLTVV.

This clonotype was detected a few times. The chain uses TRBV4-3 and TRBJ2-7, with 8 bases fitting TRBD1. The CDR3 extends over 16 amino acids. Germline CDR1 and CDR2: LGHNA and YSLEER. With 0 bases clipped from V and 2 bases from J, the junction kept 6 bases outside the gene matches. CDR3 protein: CASSQDADRGAYEQYF. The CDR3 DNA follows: TGCGCCAGCAGCCAAGACGCCGACAGGGGTGCCTACGAGCAGTACTTC.

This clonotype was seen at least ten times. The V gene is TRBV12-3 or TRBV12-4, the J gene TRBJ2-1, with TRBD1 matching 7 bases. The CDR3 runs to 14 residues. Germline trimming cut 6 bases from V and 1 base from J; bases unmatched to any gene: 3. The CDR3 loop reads CASRMTGSYNEQFF. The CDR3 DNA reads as TGTGCCAGCAGGATGACAGGGTCCTACAATGAGCAGTTCTTC.

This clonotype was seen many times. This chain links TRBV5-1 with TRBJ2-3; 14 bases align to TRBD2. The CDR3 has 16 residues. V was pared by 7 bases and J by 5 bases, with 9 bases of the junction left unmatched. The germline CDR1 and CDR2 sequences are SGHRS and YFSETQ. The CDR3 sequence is CASGRLAGGQEDTQYF. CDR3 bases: TGCGCCAGCGGGCGACTAGCGGGGGGGCAAGAAGATACGCAGTATTTT.

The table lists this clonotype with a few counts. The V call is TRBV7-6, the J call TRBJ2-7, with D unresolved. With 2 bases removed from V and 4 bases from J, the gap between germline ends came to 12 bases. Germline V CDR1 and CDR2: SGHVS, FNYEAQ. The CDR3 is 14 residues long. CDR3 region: CASSLKLGGYEQYF. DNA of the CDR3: TGTGCCAGCAGCTTAAAACTGGGTGGGTACGAGCAGTACTTC.

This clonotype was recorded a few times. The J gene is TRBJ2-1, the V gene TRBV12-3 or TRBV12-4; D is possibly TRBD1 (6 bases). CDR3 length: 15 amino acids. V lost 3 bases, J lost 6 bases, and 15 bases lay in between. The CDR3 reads CASSFRGRSGNEQFF. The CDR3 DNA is TGTGCCAGCAGTTTTAGGGGGAGATCGGGCAATGAGCAGTTCTTC.